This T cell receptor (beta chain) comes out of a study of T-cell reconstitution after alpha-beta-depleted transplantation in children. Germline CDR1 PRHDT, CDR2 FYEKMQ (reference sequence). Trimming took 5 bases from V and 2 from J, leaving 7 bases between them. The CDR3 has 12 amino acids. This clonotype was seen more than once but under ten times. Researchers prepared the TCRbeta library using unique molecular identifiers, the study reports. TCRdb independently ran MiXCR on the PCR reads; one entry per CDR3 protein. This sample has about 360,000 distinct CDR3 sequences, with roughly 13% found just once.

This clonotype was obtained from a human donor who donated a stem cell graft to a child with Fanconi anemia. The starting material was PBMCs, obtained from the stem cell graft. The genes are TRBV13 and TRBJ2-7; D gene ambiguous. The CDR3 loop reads CASSLSTYEQYF. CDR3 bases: TGTGCCAGCAGCCTGTCAACCTACGAGCAGTACTTC.